This T cell receptor beta chain was retrieved from a study of cytotoxic CD8 clonotypes in ibrutinib-treated CLL. The wider study: Partial response was seen in some 24 patients and complete response in 2; after median around 5.5 years, around 15 stayed remitted, about 12 progressed. Study-wide findings and caveats: The clonality rise at ibrutinib response reflected private clonotype expansion. Elevated clonality accompanied ibrutinib response, with a return toward baseline values at progression. Samples were collected at differing times from sustained-remission and progressing patients.

Germline loops: CDR1 SGHVS, CDR2 FNYEAQ. V lost 5 bases and J lost 3, with 10 bases in between. The length of the CDR3 is 13 residues. Note on this clone: The antigen is unknown.

Clones were read by immunoSEQ multiplex PCR, and TCRdb kept only the in-frame ones, dropping some. This table has about 140,000 clones, 60% to 85% appearing once. This TCR came from a human donor with chronic lymphocytic leukemia. The sample here was PBMCs, taken after 12 months of ibrutinib treatment. J is TRBJ1-1 and V is TRBV7-6, with no clear D. The DNA for the CDR3 is TGTGCCAGCAGCCTCGACATTTACACTGAAGCTTTCTTT. This sequence encodes CASSLDIYTEAFF.